The text below deals with one TCR beta chain. Its specificity is unknown. CDR3 length equals 15 residues. The germline CDR1 and CDR2 sequences are SGDLS and YYNGEE. This entry belongs to a study of shared clonotypes between healthy human individuals. Study observations and caveats: A few donors showed sharing of around 5% of naive CD4 clonotypes. Read depth was anticipated to influence clonotype sharing among donors. Among the subsets, naive ones generally showed larger estimated richness than memory ones. Non-shared clonotypes showed lower generation probabilities than clonotypes common to all four donors.

Data came from immunoSEQ multiplex PCR; TCRdb stores just in-frame clones and leaves some out. The data show 1.6 million or so clones, more than 95% seen once. The clonotype comes from a man under 40 in good health. The sequencing input was naive CD4+ T cells sorted from blood. The subset: CD45RA+ positively selected. The V and J genes are TRBV9 and TRBJ2-5; D remains ambiguous. The J call is doubtful: the DNA matches TRBJ2-7 better. CDR3 protein: CASSVDAPLAYEQYF. The CDR3 bases are TGTGCCAGCAGCGTAGATGCCCCGCTTGCCTACGAGCAGTACTTC.